This T cell receptor beta chain was identified during a study of Graves' ophthalmopathy and Graves' hyperthyroidism. If patients had other autoimmune diseases, uncontrolled infections, pregnancy or lactation, they were excluded. Clinical symptoms, serum thyroxine, TRAb, thyroid ultrasound and orbital computed tomography were relied on for diagnosis. A note on this clonotype: A much larger clone is a single base away; this may be a read error.

RNA transcripts yielded amplified TCR beta CDR3 regions. RT-PCR was first run with HTBI primers, then multiplex PCR in a second round. TCRdb recomputed calls from the multiplex PCR reads with MiXCR, one row per CDR3 protein. The data show about 740,000 distinct CDR3 sequences, 35% to 50% seen once. This CDR3 is 14 amino acids long. Per germline, CDR1 SEHNR and CDR2 FQNEAQ (reference sequence). This chain connects TRBV7-9 to TRBJ1-1, with no clear D. This receptor was obtained from an adult man with Graves' ophthalmopathy. What was sequenced was peripheral blood. The CDR3 coding sequence is TGTGCCAACAGCTTAGGGCAGACGAACACTGAAGCTTTCTTT. Encoded protein: CANSLGQTNTEAFF.